The 29 T cell receptor beta chains below were found in one sample sequenced in a study of regulatory T cells in long-lasting Graves disease. Time point here: newly diagnosed GD, antithyroid drugs for less than 3 months. Researchers made the TCR library from RNA that was extracted from PBMCs. Arm-PCR of CDR3 regions and iRepertoire HTBI primers were used to build TCR beta libraries. TCRdb fed the multiplex PCR reads into MiXCR, producing one record per CDR3 protein. The sample consists of under 700,000 distinct CDR3 sequences, around 15% of them appearing once. The data were also submitted as part of a second study, on T cells in Graves' hyperthyroidism and ophthalmopathy.

Specimen: peripheral blood mononuclear cells (PBMCs), collected at new diagnosis, from a patient treated with antithyroid drugs. The receptors originated from a woman aged 40 to 65 with Graves disease.

In this sample, this clonotype turned up a few times. Written as DNA, the CDR3 is TGTGCCAGCAGTGAAGGCGGGGGCGCGTCCGGCTACACCTTC. Amino acid sequence: CASSEGGGASGYTF. This rearrangement joins TRBV25-1 to TRBJ1-2, with D tentatively TRBD1 (6 bases). CDR1 is MGHDK and CDR2 is SYGVNS in the germline V gene. Trimming removed 2 bases at V and 8 bases at J, with 15 bases between. This CDR3 spans 14 amino acids.

This clonotype was detected only a few times. The gene calls are TRBV20-1 and TRBJ2-7; D not certain. The CDR3 runs to 12 residues. Trimming cost V 0 bases and J 2 bases, with 5 bases left between them. Per the germline V gene, CDR1 is DFQATT and CDR2 is SNEGSKA (reference sequence). The chain's CDR3 is CSARDDTYEQYF. As DNA, the CDR3 is TGCAGTGCTAGAGATGACACCTACGAGCAGTACTTC.

The sample holds many counts of this clonotype. V gene TRBV29-1 combines with J gene TRBJ2-5; 7 nucleotides align to TRBD1. The germline CDR1 and CDR2 sequences are SQVTM and ANQGSEA. V shed 6 bases, J shed 3 bases, and the junction held 4 bases outside the gene matches. The CDR3 has 12 amino acids. The CDR3 bases are TGCAGCGTCTCCGGACAGGAAGAGACCCAGTACTTC. Protein: CSVSGQEETQYF.

This chain connects TRBV20-1 to TRBJ1-3; D gene ambiguous. V shed 6 bases and J shed 4 bases, with 10 bases lying between them. The CDR3 is 12 amino acids. Germline loops: CDR1 DFQATT, CDR2 SNEGSKA (reference sequence). DNA for the CDR3: TGCAGTGCAGCCCCGGACGGAAACACCATATATTTT. Protein product: CSAAPDGNTIYF.

This clonotype was found a few times. For the CDR3, the DNA is TGTGCCAGCAGGTACAGGGATACGCAGTATTTT. Protein: CASRYRDTQYF. J is TRBJ2-3 and V is TRBV6-1; TRBD1 is a possible D gene (5 bases). V dropped 6 bases and J dropped 6 bases, with 7 bases sitting between them. Germline CDR1 is MNHNS and CDR2 is SASEGT. This CDR3 comprises 11 residues.

This clonotype was recorded at least ten times. V and J are TRBV7-2 and TRBJ2-2; tentative D call: TRBD2 (6 bases). Trimming stripped 8 bases from V and 5 bases from J, with 15 bases between. This CDR3 region has 14 residues. Germline loops: CDR1 SGHTA, CDR2 FQGNSA. The CDR3 region has the DNA TGTGCCAGCGAAGAGCTAGCGCGGACCGGGGAGCTGTTTTTT. Translated, it gives CASEELARTGELFF.

This clonotype showed up many times. The chain uses TRBV30 and TRBJ2-2; D might be TRBD1 (5 bases). Germline V gene sequence: CDR1 GTSNPN, CDR2 SVGIG (reference sequence). Trimming removed 2 bases at V and 5 bases at J, with 15 bases between. The CDR3 is made up of 15 amino acids. CDR3 residues: CAWSSTGMVTGELFF. For the CDR3, the DNA is TGTGCCTGGAGTAGTACAGGCATGGTTACCGGGGAGCTGTTTTTT. The full variable domain, in which reference TRBV30 and TRBJ2-2 provide the parts outside the CDR3, is SQTIHQWPATLVQPVGSPLSLECTVEGTSNPNLYWYRQAAGRGLQLLFYSVGIGQISSEVPQNLSASRPQDRQFILSSKKLLLSDSGFYLCAWSSTGMVTGELFFGEGSRLTVL.

This clonotype was counted a few times. The V call is TRBV6-1, the J call TRBJ1-1; unclear D gene. V was pared by 3 bases and J by 0 bases, with 8 bases between. The CDR3 runs 14 residues. The V gene's germline CDR1 is MNHNS and CDR2 SASEGT. CDR3 residues: CASSDGWMNTEAFF. For the CDR3, the DNA is TGTGCCAGCAGTGACGGATGGATGAACACTGAAGCTTTCTTT.

The chain has TRBV12-5 and TRBJ1-3; D ambiguous. The CDR3 loop spans 15 amino acids. Germline V gene data show CDR1 as LGHNT and CDR2 as FRNRAP. With 6 bases removed from V and 0 bases from J, the gap between germline ends came to 12 bases. The CDR3, as DNA: TGTGCTAGTGGATCCCCGGGGAGCTCTGGAAACACCATATATTTT. Protein product: CASGSPGSSGNTIYF.

To note about this clonotype: One junction end does not reproduce the germline sequence, and a read error may be involved. The chain carries TRBV6-1 and TRBJ1-1, with no clear D. The CDR3 length is 13 residues. Germline CDR1 MNHNS, CDR2 SASEGT. The CDR3 sequence is CASSEAESLPAFF. The CDR3 DNA follows: TGTGCCAGCAGCGAAGCGGAGTCCCTTCCCGCTTTCTTT.

The J gene is TRBJ2-7, the V gene TRBV6-2 or TRBV6-3; TRBD2 agrees at 7 bases. This CDR3 is built from 17 residues. The trim removed 2 bases at V and 3 bases at J, leaving 13 bases unmatched. Germline CDR1 is MNHEY and CDR2 is SVGEGT. In DNA, the CDR3 is TGTGCCAGCAGTTACGAAGGTGGGGGAGCGGGGCGCTACGAGCAGTACTTC. Its protein is CASSYEGGGAGRYEQYF.

This clonotype occurred many times. This chain links TRBV30 with TRBJ1-2; D is unclear. This CDR3 has 8 amino acids. CDR1 and CDR2 (germline): GTSNPN, SVGIG (reference sequence). V was trimmed by 4 bases and J by 6 bases, leaving 0 bases between them. The CDR3 loop is CAWNGYTF. CDR3 coding DNA: TGTGCCTGGAATGGCTACACCTTC.

This clonotype was detected a few times. The gene calls are TRBV19 and TRBJ2-5; TRBD2 matches at 9 bases. V shed 1 base and J 1 base; nucleotides not matched to a gene: 4. CDR3 size: 16 residues. In germline, CDR1 is LNHDA, CDR2 SQIVND (reference sequence). The DNA of the CDR3 is TGTGCCAGTAGTATAGCCCAGACTAGCGGCCAAGAGACCCAGTACTTC. Its translation is CASSIAQTSGQETQYF. The full variable domain, rest sourced from reference TRBV19 and TRBJ2-5, is DGGITQSPKYLFRKEGQNVTLSCEQNLNHDAMYWYRQDPGQGLRLIYYSQIVNDFQKGDIAEGYSVSREKKESFPLTVTSAQKNPTAFYLCASSIAQTSGQETQYFGPGTRLLVL.

This clonotype was recorded at least ten times. CDR3 amino acids: CASSSGTGEQPQHF. For the CDR3, the DNA is TGTGCCAGCAGTTCCGGGACAGGGGAACAGCCCCAGCATTTT. This rearrangement joins TRBV12-3 or TRBV12-4 to TRBJ1-5; TRBD1 matches at 10 bases. The CDR3 loop spans 14 amino acids. The ends lost 4 bases at V and 7 bases at J; junction bases unmatched: 4.

The V and J genes are TRBV14 and TRBJ2-7; D possibly corresponds to TRBD2 (5 bases). This CDR3 has 14 residues. Trimming removed 0 bases at V and 3 bases at J, with 9 bases between. In germline, CDR1 is SGHDN, CDR2 FVKESK. CDR3 DNA sequence: TGTGCCAGCAGCCAAGATGGGAGCGGCTACGAGCAGTACTTC. As protein: CASSQDGSGYEQYF.

V is TRBV14 and J is TRBJ1-4; D not certain. Germline V gives CDR1 SGHDN, CDR2 FVKESK. The CDR3 spans 13 residues. Trimming shortened V by 1 base and J by 6 bases, and 6 bases separated the two germline ends. The CDR3 spells CASSQAGDEKLFF. CDR3 coding DNA: TGTGCCAGCAGCCAAGCGGGCGATGAAAAACTGTTTTTT.

V gene TRBV19 combines with J gene TRBJ1-5, with D tentatively TRBD1 (6 bases). The CDR3 covers 13 residues. V lost 10 bases and J lost 4, with 14 bases in between. Looked up from germline, CDR1 is LNHDA and CDR2 is SQIVND (reference sequence). The CDR3 region has the DNA TGTGCCACATCAGGGGTTCTAAATCAGCCCCAGCATTTT. It is translated as CATSGVLNQPQHF.

The chain carries TRBV5-4 and TRBJ2-3; 7 bases agree with TRBD1. The CDR3 runs to 15 residues. Per the germline V gene, CDR1 is SGHNT and CDR2 is YYREEE (reference sequence). The J segment lost 2 bases and the V segment lost 4 bases, leaving 7 bases of the junction unmatched. CDR3 DNA sequence: TGTGCCAGCAGCCCCAAGGACAGGTTCACAGATACGCAGTATTTT. Protein product: CASSPKDRFTDTQYF.

This clonotype was observed a handful of times. This chain joins TRBV7-6 and TRBJ1-6; D gene ambiguous. This CDR3 has 14 amino acids. Germline CDR1 and CDR2: SGHVS and FNYEAQ. Trimming took 5 bases from V and 2 from J, leaving 7 bases between them. This CDR3 is CASSPIPYNSPLHF. The CDR3 DNA reads as TGTGCCAGCAGCCCAATTCCCTATAATTCACCCCTCCACTTT.

In its sample, this clonotype was seen a few times. This chain uses TRBV19 with TRBJ2-1, with TRBD1 matching over 7 bases. CDR3 length: 14 amino acids. CDR1 is LNHDA and CDR2 is SQIVND in the germline V gene (reference sequence). J was trimmed by 7 bases and V by 5 bases; bases with no gene match: 8. The CDR3 DNA reads as TGTGCCAGTAGTGCCGGGACAGTTCCTAATGAGCAGTTCTTC. Amino acid sequence: CASSAGTVPNEQFF. The full variable domain, its missing parts supplied by reference TRBV19 and TRBJ2-1, is DGGITQSPKYLFRKEGQNVTLSCEQNLNHDAMYWYRQDPGQGLRLIYYSQIVNDFQKGDIAEGYSVSREKKESFPLTVTSAQKNPTAFYLCASSAGTVPNEQFFGPGTRLTVL.

This clonotype came up a few times. This sequence joins TRBV7-2 and TRBJ2-2; TRBD2 might be the D (5 bases). The ends were cut back, 5 bases at V and 4 bases at J, with 14 bases in the middle. Germline V lookup: CDR1 SGHTA, CDR2 FQGNSA. This CDR3 has 15 residues. The CDR3 DNA follows: TGTGCCAGCAGCCTACGCCGGGGATCCACCGGGGAGCTGTTTTTT. This sequence encodes CASSLRRGSTGELFF.

As regards this clonotype: It may be a read error: a sequence one base away is much more abundant. The rearrangement uses TRBV30 and TRBJ1-1, with D unresolved. The V gene's germline CDR1 is GTSNPN and CDR2 SVGIG (reference sequence). CDR3 length: 11 amino acids. The V gene lost 3 bases and the J gene lost 1 base, with 3 bases spanning the gap. The CDR3 loop reads CAWRGNTEAFF. The CDR3 region has the DNA TGTGCCTGGAGGGGGAACACTGAAGCTTTCTTT.

In its sample, this clonotype was seen many times. The chain recombines TRBV2 with TRBJ2-1; D might be TRBD2 (5 bases). The V gene lost 0 bases and the J gene lost 9 bases, with 18 bases spanning the gap. In germline, CDR1 is SNHLY, CDR2 FYNNEI. The CDR3 sequence is 16 residues long. This CDR3 reads CASSEARTRSAGEQFF. The CDR3 coding sequence is TGTGCCAGCAGTGAAGCACGGACTCGCTCGGCTGGTGAGCAGTTCTTC.

With regard to this clonotype: This sequence may be a read error, since a much larger clone differs from it by one base. The chain combines TRBV5-1 with TRBJ1-1; D is possibly TRBD1 (5 bases). The CDR3 runs 13 residues. The germline CDR1 and CDR2 sequences are SGHRS and YFSETQ. V was trimmed by 3 bases and J by 8 bases, leaving 14 bases between them. CDR3 DNA sequence: TGCGCCAGCAGCTCGGCTCAGGGCGAGGAAGCTTTCTTT. Translation: CASSSAQGEEAFF.

This clonotype has only a few counts. The rearrangement joins TRBV27 to TRBJ1-2; D is undetermined. Germline V gives CDR1 MNHEY, CDR2 SMNVEV (reference sequence). The CDR3 spans 13 residues. The germline V and J ends were trimmed by 4 bases and 1 base, with 7 bases remaining between them. The CDR3 loop reads CASSSGINYGYTF. CDR3 bases: TGTGCCAGCAGTTCGGGTATTAACTATGGCTACACCTTC.

This clonotype was recorded many times. This chain joins TRBV7-2 and TRBJ2-5; D remains unclear. This CDR3 has 14 residues. CDR1 is SGHTA and CDR2 is FQGNSA in the germline V gene. Between the trimmed V and J ends, which lost 5 bases and 4 bases, there was a span of 14 bases. The CDR3 sequence is CASSPRFSLETQYF. The CDR3 region has the DNA TGTGCCAGCAGCCCGCGATTTTCTCTAGAGACCCAGTACTTC.

The J gene is TRBJ1-2, the V gene TRBV6-1; D gene uncertain. Trimming stripped 1 base from V and 7 bases from J, with 10 bases between. Germline V gives CDR1 MNHNS, CDR2 SASEGT. The CDR3 consists of 13 residues. CDR3 DNA sequence: TGTGCCAGCAGTGAAGGTATTGGTTTTGGCTACACCTTC. Its translation: CASSEGIGFGYTF.

This clonotype has ten or more counts. The chain employs TRBV2 and TRBJ1-1, with 9 bases identical to TRBD1. The CDR3 runs to 12 residues. Trimming at V came to 4 bases and at J to 8 bases, leaving 2 bases not matched to a gene. Germline CDR1 SNHLY, CDR2 FYNNEI. For the CDR3, the DNA is TGTGCCAGCAGTGTGGGACAGGGCGAAGCTTTCTTT. Residues: CASSVGQGEAFF.

This clonotype was seen many times. The J gene is TRBJ2-7, the V gene TRBV11-2; D unresolved. Germline loops: CDR1 SGHAT, CDR2 FQNNGV. The CDR3 extends over 15 amino acids. Trimming removed 5 bases at V and 3 bases at J, with 17 bases between. This CDR3 is CASSLNLDTIYEQYF. Written as DNA, the CDR3 is TGTGCCAGCAGCCTAAACCTTGACACCATCTACGAGCAGTACTTC.